The 29 T cell receptor beta chains below come from one sample, sequenced in a study of blood T cells in healthy people across ages. Using a J-beta primer mix together with a sample-barcoded 5' primer, a second PCR was run for 7 to 11 cycles. In TCRdb, the 5' RACE reads were re-called with MiXCR into one record per CDR3 protein. The table records 1.5 million to 2 million distinct CDR3 sequences, about 28% of them present only once. The sample comprised blood. These receptors all come from a woman in her 30s in good health.

This clonotype occurred many times. The genes are TRBV27 and TRBJ2-7, with D perhaps TRBD1 (6 bases). The CDR3 contains 13 residues. The germline V and J ends were trimmed by 3 bases and 6 bases, with 12 bases remaining between them. Germline V gene lookup returns CDR1 MNHEY and CDR2 SMNVEV (reference sequence). CDR3 DNA: TGTGCCAGCAGTTTCCCACAGGGAAGCGAGCAGTACTTC. Protein: CASSFPQGSEQYF.

The sample holds a few counts of this clonotype. The V call is TRBV13, the J call TRBJ2-7; D perhaps matches TRBD1 (5 bases). The length of the CDR3 is 13 residues. V was shortened by 2 bases and J by 6 bases, with 11 bases between the two germline ends. Germline CDR1 reads PRHDT; CDR2 reads FYEKMQ (reference sequence). CDR3 amino acids: CASSLNQGVEQYF. CDR3 nucleotides: TGTGCCAGCAGCTTAAACCAGGGTGTCGAGCAGTACTTC.

This clonotype has a handful of counts. CDR3 in DNA: TGTGCCAGCAGCCGGCAGCCTTACTACGAGCAGTACTTC. It yields the protein CASSRQPYYEQYF. This chain joins TRBV2 and TRBJ2-7; the D is unclear. Germline-derived CDR1 and CDR2 are SNHLY and FYNNEI. The CDR3 is 13 amino acids. The V end was cut by 6 bases, the J end by 3 bases, with 12 bases between.

The rearrangement uses TRBV6-2 or TRBV6-3 and TRBJ2-5; 9 nucleotides line up with TRBD1. The J call is uncertain, as TRBJ2-7 better fits the DNA end. The CDR3 consists of 16 residues. Germline lookup yields CDR1 MNHEY and CDR2 SVGEGT. The CDR3 is CASSYSRGQGIYEQYF. The CDR3 DNA sequence: TGTGCCAGCAGTTACTCACGCGGACAGGGGATCTACGAGCAGTACTTC.

This clonotype appeared a few times. The chain has TRBV5-1 and TRBJ2-4; D remains unclear. V gave up 0 bases and J gave up 5 bases, with 9 bases separating them. The CDR3 covers 14 residues. The V gene's germline CDR1 is SGHRS and CDR2 YFSETQ. The CDR3 DNA reads TGCGCCAGCAGCTTGGCCGCCCCCGAAAACATTCAGTACTTC. Amino acids: CASSLAAPENIQYF.

V and J are TRBV7-6 and TRBJ2-5; possible D gene TRBD2, 6 bases. The CDR3 loop spans 16 amino acids. The ends were cut back, 2 bases at V and 2 bases at J, with 15 bases in the middle. Germline CDR1 SGHVS, CDR2 FNYEAQ. CDR3 nucleotides: TGTGCCAGCAGCTTATGGACTAACGGGCCTCAAGAGACCCAGTACTTC. This codes for CASSLWTNGPQETQYF.

Remarks on this clonotype: The junction does not match germline at one end; this may be a read error. The chain joins TRBV9 to TRBJ2-5; TRBD1 agrees at 7 bases. The CDR3 runs to 15 residues. From germline, CDR1 is SGDLS and CDR2 YYNGEE. CDR3 in amino acids: CASSVVGTAQEAQYF. In nucleotides, the CDR3 is TGTGCCAGCAGCGTAGTAGGGACAGCCCAAGAGGCCCAGTACTTC.

The chain employs TRBV7-2 and TRBJ2-7; 9 positions agree with TRBD1. The CDR3 totals 15 residues. Trimming took 6 bases from V and 1 from J; bases not matched to a gene: 7. CDR1 SGHTA and CDR2 FQGNSA come from the germline V gene. The CDR3 DNA reads as TGTGCCAGCAGGATTGGGGGACAGGGTTCCTACGAGCAGTACTTC. Protein: CASRIGGQGSYEQYF.

A note on this clonotype: At one boundary the junction diverges from the germline segment, which might be a read error. This chain uses TRBV3-1 with TRBJ2-7; TRBD2 matches at 11 bases. The CDR3 spans 14 residues. Germline V gene lookup returns CDR1 LGHDT and CDR2 YNNKEL (reference sequence). CDR3 loop: CASSLAGGSNERYF. DNA for the CDR3: TGTGCCAGCAGCCTAGCGGGAGGGTCCAACGAGCGGTACTTC.

This clonotype was observed a handful of times. The CDR3 DNA reads TGTGCCAGCAGTTTTACTAATCAAGAGACCCAGTACTTC. Protein: CASSFTNQETQYF. The V and J genes are TRBV12-3 or TRBV12-4 and TRBJ2-5, with no clear D. Trimming took 3 bases from V and 2 from J, leaving 7 bases between them. The CDR3 spans 13 residues.

V gene TRBV6-6 combines with J gene TRBJ2-1; TRBD2 aligns across 12 bases. The V gene end was trimmed by 0 bases and the J gene end by 8 bases; junction bases not matched to a gene: 5. Germline CDR1 is MNHNY and CDR2 is SVGAGI (reference sequence). The CDR3 runs to 16 residues. CDR3 sequence (DNA): TGTGCCAGCAGTTACTCGAAGACTAGCGGGAGTCATGAGCAGTTCTTC. Amino acids: CASSYSKTSGSHEQFF.

Concerning this clonotype: A clone one base away is much larger, so this may be a read error. This chain links TRBV20-1 with TRBJ2-7; 8 bases match TRBD2. The CDR3 is 15 residues long. The ends lost 6 bases at V and 4 bases at J; junction bases unmatched: 14. The germline CDR1 and CDR2 sequences are DFQATT and SNEGSKA (reference sequence). The CDR3: CSALRSGLGRYEQYF. The CDR3 region has the DNA TGCAGTGCCCTCCGGTCGGGACTAGGGAGGTACGAGCAGTACTTC.

At least ten counts were recorded for this clonotype. The chain employs TRBV5-5 and TRBJ2-1; 14 nucleotides line up with TRBD2. The CDR3 runs 16 residues. The germline CDR1 and CDR2 sequences are SGHKS and YYEKEE (reference sequence). Germline trimming cut 4 bases from V and 8 bases from J; bases unmatched to any gene: 8. The CDR3 bases are TGTGCCAGCAGCACGGGACTAGCGGGAGTATGGCATGAGCAGTTCTTC. Translation gives CASSTGLAGVWHEQFF.

Concerning this clonotype: Its ends do not fully match the called genes, so a read error is possible. This chain connects TRBV5-1 to TRBJ1-6; tentatively, D is TRBD1 (6 bases). The CDR3 is 15 residues long. The germline gives CDR1 SGHRS, CDR2 YFSETQ. The CDR3 DNA sequence: TGCGCCAGCAGCTTGGAGGGGGTTGGGGATTCACCCCGCCACTTT. Translation gives CASSLEGVGDSPRHF.

This clonotype was counted a few times. The V call is TRBV28, the J call TRBJ1-1; 8 nucleotides align to TRBD1. Per germline, CDR1 MDHEN and CDR2 SYDVKM. The junction had 7 bases not matched to a gene; V was cut back by 5 bases and J by 8 bases. This CDR3 is 13 amino acids long. The CDR3: CASSPSTGDEAFF. CDR3 sequence (DNA): TGTGCCAGCAGTCCGTCGACAGGGGACGAAGCTTTCTTT.

V is TRBV29-1 and J is TRBJ1-1; D is ambiguous. Germline assignment: CDR1 SQVTM and CDR2 ANQGSEA. The CDR3 is 12 amino acids. V shed 6 bases and J shed 7 bases, with 15 bases lying between them. CDR3 loop: CSVDPVGGEAFF. The DNA for the CDR3 is TGCAGCGTCGACCCGGTGGGCGGTGAAGCTTTCTTT.

V usage is TRBV5-1 and J usage is TRBJ2-7; TRBD2 matches at 7 bases. The CDR3 contains 15 residues. CDR1 and CDR2 from the germline V gene are SGHRS and YFSETQ. J lost 2 bases, V lost 0 bases, and 5 bases had no gene match. The CDR3 is CASSLVGGEAYEQYF. The CDR3, as DNA: TGCGCCAGCAGCTTGGTTGGGGGGGAGGCCTACGAGCAGTACTTC. Full variable domain (remainder filled in from reference TRBV5-1 and TRBJ2-7): KAGVTQTPRYLIKTRGQQVTLSCSPISGHRSVSWYQQTPGQGLQFLFEYFSETQRNKGNFPGRFSGRQFSNSRSEMNVSTLELGDSALYLCASSLVGGEAYEQYFGPGTRLTVT.

This chain joins TRBV5-6 and TRBJ2-3, with D unclear. The germline V and J ends were trimmed by 2 bases and 1 base, with 20 bases remaining between them. Germline assignment: CDR1 SGHDT and CDR2 YYEEEE. This CDR3 has 18 residues. CDR3 nucleotides: TGTGCCAGCAGCTTTGAGCCTTTGGCCTCCCGGGGCACAGATACGCAGTATTTT. Translating it yields CASSFEPLASRGTDTQYF.

The sample holds a few counts of this clonotype. The chain uses TRBV6-1 and TRBJ1-2; the D gene is possibly TRBD1 (5 bases). This CDR3 is 12 amino acids long. V lost 7 bases and J 8 bases, leaving 14 bases between the germline ends. The germline V gene encodes CDR1 MNHNS and CDR2 SASEGT. The CDR3 DNA is TGTGCCAGCAACAGGTTGTTGAGGGGCTACACCTTC. It yields the protein CASNRLLRGYTF.

The chain is built from TRBV24-1 and TRBJ2-3; TRBD2 is a possible D gene (6 bases). This CDR3 is 14 amino acids long. Trimming left V 7 bases short and J 1 base short, with 11 bases between. Germline V lookup: CDR1 KGHDR, CDR2 SFDVKD. The CDR3 DNA is TGTGCCACCAGCCAGCGGGCGCGCACAGATACGCAGTATTTT. This translates into CATSQRARTDTQYF.

CDR3 amino acids: CASWEDRDSFFDKAFF. The CDR3 DNA follows: TGTGCCAGCTGGGAGGACCGGGACAGTTTTTTTGATAAAGCTTTCTTT. V and J are TRBV28 and TRBJ1-1; 7 nucleotides match TRBD1. V shed 8 bases, J shed 9 bases, and the junction held 21 bases outside the gene matches. The germline gives CDR1 MDHEN, CDR2 SYDVKM. The CDR3 consists of 16 residues. The full variable domain, rest sourced from reference TRBV28 and TRBJ1-1, is DVKVTQSSRYLVKRTGEKVFLECVQDMDHENMFWYRQDPGLGLRLIYFSYDVKMKEKGDIPEGYSVSREKKERFSLILESASTNQTSMYLCASWEDRDSFFDKAFFGQGTRLTVV.

Worth noting for this clonotype: A clone one base away is much larger, so this may be a read error. J is TRBJ2-5 and V is TRBV7-9, with 7 bases lining up with TRBD1. The J segment lost 3 bases and the V segment lost 8 bases, leaving 9 bases of the junction unmatched. Germline lookup yields CDR1 SEHNR and CDR2 FQNEAQ (reference sequence). The CDR3 covers 14 residues. The CDR3 DNA sequence: TGTGCCAGCGGCTCAGGGGGTAGTGAAGAGACCCAGTACTTC. It specifies CASGSGGSEETQYF.

Turning to this clonotype: The junction differs from germline at one of its ends, possibly a read error. This chain uses TRBV5-1 with TRBJ2-1; TRBD2 matches at 10 bases. Germline V CDR1 and CDR2: SGHRS, YFSETQ. The CDR3 is 14 amino acids. The CDR3 is CASSPGTSVNVQFF. CDR3 in DNA: TGCGCCAGCAGCCCCGGGACTAGCGTCAATGTGCAGTTCTTC.

The chain uses TRBV2 and TRBJ2-1, with D tentatively TRBD2 (7 bases). Germline CDR1 SNHLY, CDR2 FYNNEI. V was trimmed by 9 bases and J by 4 bases, leaving 13 bases between them. The CDR3 runs 13 residues. For the CDR3, the DNA is TGTGCCAGAGGGGGGGGTCAGTACAATGAGCAGTTCTTC. It specifies CARGGGQYNEQFF.

The chain is built from TRBV20-1 and TRBJ2-1; D is unclear. Trimming pared 1 base from V and 2 bases from J, leaving 12 bases between. The CDR3 consists of 15 residues. Germline loops: CDR1 DFQATT, CDR2 SNEGSKA (reference sequence). The CDR3 nucleotides read TGCAGTGCTAGAGCTCCAACCCCACCCTACAATGAGCAGTTCTTC. It encodes CSARAPTPPYNEQFF.

At least ten counts were recorded for this clonotype. The V gene is TRBV20-1, the J gene TRBJ2-5; TRBD2 matches at 7 bases. The V gene end was trimmed by 3 bases and the J gene end by 1 base; junction bases not matched to a gene: 11. Germline CDR1 DFQATT, CDR2 SNEGSKA (reference sequence). The CDR3 runs to 16 residues. The CDR3 DNA follows: TGCAGTGCTAGGGACACACTAGCGCAGCTCCAAGAGACCCAGTACTTC. Encoded protein: CSARDTLAQLQETQYF.

V usage is TRBV27 and J usage is TRBJ1-6; the D is unclear. In germline, CDR1 is MNHEY, CDR2 SMNVEV (reference sequence). V gave up 6 bases and J gave up 0 bases, with 15 bases separating them. The CDR3 is 17 residues long. CDR3 sequence: CASSYLDGSSYNSPLHF. CDR3 DNA sequence: TGTGCCAGCAGCTACCTCGACGGGAGCTCCTATAATTCACCCCTCCACTTT.

This clonotype turned up a few times. The chain combines TRBV20-1 with TRBJ2-3; 9 nucleotides agree with TRBD2. CDR1 DFQATT and CDR2 SNEGSKA come from the germline V gene (reference sequence). With 6 bases clipped from V and 1 base from J, the junction kept 11 bases outside the gene matches. The length of the CDR3 is 16 residues. The CDR3 bases are TGCAGTGCCGGTGTAGGACTAGCGACAGGCACAGATACGCAGTATTTT. It translates to CSAGVGLATGTDTQYF.

This clonotype appeared a few times. This chain connects TRBV20-1 to TRBJ1-6; 8 bases map to TRBD1. The CDR3 totals 14 residues. The germline gives CDR1 DFQATT, CDR2 SNEGSKA (reference sequence). V was pared by 5 bases and J by 7 bases, with 7 bases of the junction left unmatched. The CDR3 loop is CSAQGTGANSPLHF. As DNA, the CDR3 is TGCAGTGCTCAAGGGACAGGAGCGAATTCACCCCTCCACTTT.